A single sample is the source of the 27 T cell receptor beta chains below, sequenced in a study of Graves' ophthalmopathy and Graves' hyperthyroidism. Amplifying from RNA transcripts, the study obtained TCR beta CDR3 regions. HTBI primers were employed in first-round RT-PCR, then a second-round multiplex PCR followed. One entry per CDR3 protein, called by TCRdb with MiXCR from the multiplex PCR reads. In the table there are 1 million to 1.3 million distinct CDR3 sequences, about 40% of which are singletons. The sample taken for sequencing was peripheral blood or thyroid tissue (not recorded which). The origin of the receptors is an adult man with Graves' hyperthyroidism.

Note on this clonotype: The conserved phenylalanine or tryptophan is not found at the CDR3 terminus, so this likely reflects a read error. It is unclear where the CDR3 begins or ends on the DNA, so no DNA is shown, and the CDR3 is as TCRdb lists it. This rearrangement joins TRBV25-1 to TRBJ1-1; TRBD1, the table's D call, was not compared with the DNA. CDR1 and CDR2 from the germline V gene are MGHDK and SYGVNS. The CDR3 is 11 amino acids long, termini counted. The CDR3 loop reads CASKPGEQSFS.

A few counts support this clonotype. The chain has TRBV18 and TRBJ1-5, with D perhaps TRBD1 (5 bases). Germline-derived CDR1 and CDR2 are KGHSH and LQKENI. Trimming cost V 3 bases and J 7 bases, with 16 bases left between them. This CDR3 has 15 residues. The CDR3 nucleotides read TGTGCCAGCTCACCCCTACCCGGGGGGGACCAGCCCCAGCATTTT. Residues: CASSPLPGGDQPQHF.

This clonotype showed up many times. CDR3 coding DNA: TGTGCCAGCAGCTTACAGGAAGACACTGAAGCTTTCTTT. This codes for CASSLQEDTEAFF. V gene TRBV7-2 combines with J gene TRBJ1-1; no reliable D call. The CDR3 sequence is 13 residues long. Germline V gene data show CDR1 as SGHTA and CDR2 as FQGNSA. V lost 2 bases and J lost 3, with 7 bases in between.

The chain is built from TRBV28 and TRBJ2-7; 7 positions agree with TRBD2. Germline V gene data show CDR1 as MDHEN and CDR2 as SYDVKM. The ends lost 6 bases at V and 0 bases at J; junction bases unmatched: 2. The CDR3 sequence is 13 residues long. The CDR3, as DNA: TGTGCCAGCAGAAGCGGGGTCTCCTACGAGCAGTACTTC. Its protein is CASRSGVSYEQYF.

This clonotype was picked up a small number of times. The chain links TRBV6-6 to TRBJ1-5; D gene uncertain. The CDR3 totals 12 residues. The V gene lost 6 bases and the J gene lost 7 bases, with 10 bases spanning the gap. The germline V gene encodes CDR1 MNHNY and CDR2 SVGAGI (reference sequence). The CDR3 spells CASRKGRQPQHF. DNA for the CDR3: TGTGCCAGCAGAAAAGGTCGCCAGCCCCAGCATTTT.

This clonotype was found a few times. This chain uses TRBV20-1 with TRBJ1-1, with a weak D call TRBD1 (6 bases). The V end was cut by 3 bases, the J end by 4 bases, with 12 bases between. This CDR3 contains 13 residues. Germline CDR1 is DFQATT and CDR2 is SNEGSKA (reference sequence). Here the CDR3 DNA reads TGCAGTGCTAGTGGCAGGGGTGGCACTGAAGCTTTCTTT. Amino acid sequence: CSASGRGGTEAFF.

This clonotype was picked up a small number of times. The chain uses TRBV4-1 and TRBJ2-7; D is unresolved. CDR1 MGHRA and CDR2 YSYEKL come from the germline V gene. The CDR3 covers 15 residues. The ends were cut back, 1 base at V and 2 bases at J, with 12 bases in the middle. The CDR3 loop reads CASSQVTALTYEQYF. In DNA, the CDR3 is TGCGCCAGCAGCCAAGTAACAGCCCTAACCTACGAGCAGTACTTC.

V gene TRBV12-3 or TRBV12-4 combines with J gene TRBJ2-7; 10 bases are a match to TRBD2. The CDR3 has 13 amino acids. The V gene end was trimmed by 5 bases and the J gene end by 8 bases; junction bases not matched to a gene: 6. The CDR3 region is CASSALAGNQQYF. In DNA form, the CDR3 reads TGTGCCAGCAGTGCACTAGCGGGGAATCAGCAGTACTTC.

This clonotype was picked up many times. The chain recombines TRBV4-3 with TRBJ1-2; 9 nucleotides align to TRBD1. After removal of 4 bases from V and 4 bases from J, the junction contained 1 base not matched to a gene. Germline V CDR1 and CDR2: LGHNA, YSLEER. This CDR3 region has 13 residues. CDR3 sequence (DNA): TGCGCCAGCAGCCGGGACAGGGTCTATGGCTACACCTTC. Translation: CASSRDRVYGYTF.

In its sample, this clonotype was seen many times. This chain links TRBV29-1 with TRBJ2-5; D is uncertain. Deletions cut 4 bases from V and 1 base from J, with 7 bases between. Germline lookup yields CDR1 SQVTM and CDR2 ANQGSEA. This CDR3 is built from 12 residues. As DNA, the CDR3 is TGCAGCGTTGCGGCAGGCCAAGAGACCCAGTACTTC. Residues: CSVAAGQETQYF.

This clonotype showed up just a few times. This could be a read error, since a much larger clone is one nucleotide away. A read error is likely, as this CDR3 ends without the conserved phenylalanine or tryptophan. The rearrangement joins TRBV9 to TRBJ1-2, with 8 bases matching TRBD1. The CDR3 has 15 residues. Unmatched junction bases numbered 9, after V lost 4 bases and J lost 4 bases. The germline CDR1 and CDR2 sequences are SGDLS and YYNGEE. The CDR3 is CASSSGQGLPYGYTL. The CDR3 coding sequence is TGTGCCAGCAGCAGTGGACAGGGTCTTCCCTATGGCTACACCCTC.

The V gene is TRBV5-1, the J gene TRBJ2-7; a weak D match, TRBD2 (7 bases). V was clipped by 5 bases and J by 2 bases, with 23 bases between them. The V gene's germline CDR1 is SGHRS and CDR2 YFSETQ. The CDR3 sequence is 17 residues long. The CDR3 reads CASRRGGGAQSTYEQYF. The CDR3 DNA follows: TGCGCCAGCAGACGAGGGGGGGGGGCCCAGTCAACCTACGAGCAGTACTTC. Drawing the rest from reference TRBV5-1 and TRBJ2-7, the complete variable domain is KAGVTQTPRYLIKTRGQQVTLSCSPISGHRSVSWYQQTPGQGLQFLFEYFSETQRNKGNFPGRFSGRQFSNSRSEMNVSTLELGDSALYLCASRRGGGAQSTYEQYFGPGTRLTVT.

This clonotype was detected ten times or more. The chain joins TRBV20-1 to TRBJ1-5, with TRBD1 matching over 9 bases. J gave up 7 bases and V 5 bases, and 15 bases lay outside the gene matches. The CDR3 extends over 16 amino acids. Per germline, CDR1 DFQATT and CDR2 SNEGSKA (reference sequence). The CDR3 protein is CSAYPPGTGSGQPQHF. The CDR3 DNA reads TGCAGTGCTTACCCTCCCGGGACAGGGTCGGGGCAGCCCCAGCATTTT.

The rearrangement joins TRBV4-1 to TRBJ2-7; a weak D match, TRBD1 (5 bases). Germline V gene data show CDR1 as MGHRA and CDR2 as YSYEKL. V was cut by 0 bases and J by 0 bases, with 15 bases left in between. The CDR3 extends over 17 amino acids. The CDR3 loop reads CASSQDIHRTSSYEQYF. CDR3 bases: TGCGCCAGCAGCCAAGATATCCACAGGACCAGCTCCTACGAGCAGTACTTC.

The rearrangement uses TRBV4-3 and TRBJ2-7, with TRBD2 matching 13 bases. Losses at the gene ends were 3 bases for V and 6 bases for J; bases not matched to a gene: 14. Germline V gene sequence: CDR1 LGHNA, CDR2 YSLEER. CDR3 size: 18 residues. The CDR3 loop is CASSQALLAGGGRFEQYF. The CDR3 DNA reads TGCGCCAGCAGCCAGGCTCTACTAGCGGGAGGGGGAAGATTCGAGCAGTACTTC.

This sequence joins TRBV25-1 and TRBJ1-6; maybe TRBD1 (6 bases). The CDR3 covers 14 residues. Between the trimmed V and J ends, which lost 4 bases and 7 bases, there was a span of 11 bases. CDR1 MGHDK and CDR2 SYGVNS come from the germline V gene. CDR3 sequence (DNA): TGTGCCAGCAGTGGGACAGACTTGAATTCACCCCTCCACTTT. Its protein is CASSGTDLNSPLHF.

This clonotype has just a few counts. The V gene is TRBV7-3, the J gene TRBJ2-2; possibly TRBD2 for D (6 bases). The germline V gene encodes CDR1 SGHTA and CDR2 FQGTGA. Trimming took 4 bases from V and 5 from J, leaving 14 bases between them. The CDR3 has 15 residues. This CDR3 reads CASSSDPGGTGELFF. Here the CDR3 DNA reads TGTGCCAGCAGCTCAGACCCTGGGGGGACCGGGGAGCTGTTTTTT.

The gene calls are TRBV10-3 and TRBJ1-1; no clear D gene. V was trimmed by 3 bases and J by 4 bases, leaving 9 bases between them. This CDR3 region has 13 residues. CDR1 and CDR2 from the germline V gene are ENHRY and SYGVKD. DNA for the CDR3: TGTGCCATCAGTGACCCCAGGACCACTGAAGCTTTCTTT. Encoded protein: CAISDPRTTEAFF.

The table lists this clonotype with many counts. At one boundary the junction diverges from the germline segment, which might be a read error. The chain joins TRBV4-2 to TRBJ1-5; 7 positions match TRBD1. CDR1 is LGHNA, CDR2 YNFKEQ, per germline. The CDR3 runs 15 residues. CDR3 region: CASSQGDREGQPQHF. In DNA form, the CDR3 reads TGCGCCAGCAGCCAGGGGGACCGGGAAGGTCAGCCCCAGCATTTT.

Note on this clonotype: In this CDR3 the conserved last residue, phenylalanine or tryptophan, is missing, so a read error is likely. Because the CDR3's place on the DNA is in doubt, the DNA is left out and the CDR3 is given as listed by TCRdb. V is TRBV5-1 and J is TRBJ2-7; whether TRBD1, the table's D call, matches the DNA was not checked. The germline V gene has CDR1 SGHRS and CDR2 YFSETQ. Termini included, the CDR3 measures 8 amino acids. The chain's CDR3 is CASSGAYG.

This clonotype was observed at least ten times. The chain combines TRBV4-2 with TRBJ2-5; unclear D gene. This CDR3 spans 11 amino acids. Germline CDR1 LGHNA, CDR2 YNFKEQ. Trimming shortened V by 8 bases and J by 3 bases, and 7 bases separated the two germline ends. Here the CDR3 DNA reads TGTGCCAGCGCAAGCGAAGAGACCCAGTACTTC. Translated: CASASEETQYF.

V and J are TRBV19 and TRBJ2-2, with D perhaps matching TRBD1 (6 bases). The CDR3 contains 18 residues. Trimming shortened V by 6 bases and J by 7 bases, and 27 bases separated the two germline ends. Germline assignment: CDR1 LNHDA and CDR2 SQIVND (reference sequence). CDR3 bases: TGTGCCAGTAGACCCGGGACAAGAGGCTCTTTGCTGGGCGGGGAGCTGTTTTTT. Translated: CASRPGTRGSLLGGELFF.

This clonotype was observed a handful of times. Since a much larger clone is just one base distant, this may be a read error. This sequence joins TRBV9 and TRBJ2-7; TRBD2 matches at 10 bases. V lost 2 bases to trimming and J lost 5 bases; unmatched junction nucleotides: 4. The CDR3 loop spans 14 amino acids. Germline V CDR1 and CDR2: SGDLS, YYNGEE. The CDR3: CASSVGLALDEQYF. The CDR3 region has the DNA TGTGCCAGCAGCGTGGGACTAGCGCTCGACGAGCAGTACTTC.

The rearrangement joins TRBV10-3 to TRBJ2-7; D gene uncertain. Germline-derived CDR1 and CDR2 are ENHRY and SYGVKD. The germline V and J ends were trimmed by 10 bases and 4 bases, with 20 bases remaining between them. This CDR3 is 14 amino acids long. This chain's CDR3 is CASRGGRRRYEQYF. The CDR3 DNA reads TGTGCCAGCAGAGGCGGCCGCCGCCGATACGAGCAGTACTTC.

This clonotype has more than one count but fewer than ten. This chain connects TRBV3-2 to TRBJ2-7. TRBV3-2 is a listed pseudogene. The CDR3 spans 14 residues. The CDR3: CASSQKGMGHEQYF. CDR3 DNA sequence: TGTGCCAGCAGCCAGAAGGGTATGGGTCACGAGCAGTACTTC.

CDR3 loop: CASSAGTGGHEQYF. Here the CDR3 DNA reads TGTGCCAGCAGCGCAGGGACAGGGGGACACGAGCAGTACTTC. The chain is built from TRBV10-3 and TRBJ2-7; 11 bases map to TRBD1. Germline assignment: CDR1 ENHRY and CDR2 SYGVKD. Unmatched junction bases numbered 10, after V lost 10 bases and J lost 5 bases. This CDR3 spans 14 amino acids.

This clonotype was picked up many times. The genes are TRBV9 and TRBJ2-7; 7 bases align to TRBD1. Germline CDR1 SGDLS, CDR2 YYNGEE. CDR3 length equals 14 residues. The V gene end was trimmed by 4 bases and the J gene end by 5 bases; junction bases not matched to a gene: 9. The CDR3 DNA is TGTGCCAGCAGCACACCTTCAACAGGGGACGAGCAGTACTTC. Amino acid sequence: CASSTPSTGDEQYF.